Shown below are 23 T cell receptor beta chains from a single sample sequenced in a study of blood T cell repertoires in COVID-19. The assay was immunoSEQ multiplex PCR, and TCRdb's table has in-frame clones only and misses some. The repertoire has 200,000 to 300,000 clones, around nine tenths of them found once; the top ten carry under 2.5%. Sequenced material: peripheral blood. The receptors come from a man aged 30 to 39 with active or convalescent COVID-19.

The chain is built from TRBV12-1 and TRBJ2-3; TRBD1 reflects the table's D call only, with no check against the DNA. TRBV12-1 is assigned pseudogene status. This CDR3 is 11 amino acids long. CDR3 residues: CASGQRGTQYF. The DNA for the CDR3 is TGTGCCAGCGGACAACGTGGGACGCAGTATTTT.

The chain's CDR3 is CASSSATGSGYTF. The CDR3 DNA follows: TGTGCCAGCAGTTCAGCGACAGGGAGTGGCTACACCTTC. The chain recombines TRBV6-2 or TRBV6-3 with TRBJ1-2; 7 bases map to TRBD1. The J segment lost 7 bases and the V segment lost 4 bases, leaving 6 bases of the junction unmatched. The CDR3 contains 13 residues. Germline loops: CDR1 MNHEY, CDR2 SVGEGT.

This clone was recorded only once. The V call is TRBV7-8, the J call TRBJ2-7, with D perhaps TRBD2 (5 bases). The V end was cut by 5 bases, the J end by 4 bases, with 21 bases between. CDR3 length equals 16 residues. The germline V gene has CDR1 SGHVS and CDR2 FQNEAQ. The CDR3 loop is CASSTNKEGWEYEQYF. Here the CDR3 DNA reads TGTGCCAGCAGCACGAATAAAGAGGGTTGGGAGTACGAGCAGTACTTC. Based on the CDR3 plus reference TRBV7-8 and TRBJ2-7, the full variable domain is GAGVSQSPRYKVAKRGQDVALRCDPISGHVSLFWYQQALGQGPEFLTYFQNEAQLDKSGLPSDRFFAERPEGSVSTLKIQRTQQEDSAVYLCASSTNKEGWEYEQYFGPGTRLTVT.

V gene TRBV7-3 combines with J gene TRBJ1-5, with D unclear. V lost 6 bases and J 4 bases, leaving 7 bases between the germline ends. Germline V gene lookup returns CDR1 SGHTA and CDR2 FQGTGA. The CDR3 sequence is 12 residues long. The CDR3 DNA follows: TGTGCCAGCAGGCCCAGAAATCAGCCCCAGCATTTT. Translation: CASRPRNQPQHF.

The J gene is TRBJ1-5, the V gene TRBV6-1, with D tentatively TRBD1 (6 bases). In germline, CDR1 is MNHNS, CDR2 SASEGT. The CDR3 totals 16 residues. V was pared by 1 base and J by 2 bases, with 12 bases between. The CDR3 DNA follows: TGTGCCAGCAGTGAAGACTGGGGGCTAGGCAATCAGCCCCAGCATTTT. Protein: CASSEDWGLGNQPQHF.

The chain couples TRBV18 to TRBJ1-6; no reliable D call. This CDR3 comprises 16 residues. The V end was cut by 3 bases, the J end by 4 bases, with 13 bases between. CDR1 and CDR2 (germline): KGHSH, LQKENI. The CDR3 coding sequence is TGTGCCAGCTCACCCAGCGCCCGCCCTTATAATTCACCCCTCCACTTT. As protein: CASSPSARPYNSPLHF.

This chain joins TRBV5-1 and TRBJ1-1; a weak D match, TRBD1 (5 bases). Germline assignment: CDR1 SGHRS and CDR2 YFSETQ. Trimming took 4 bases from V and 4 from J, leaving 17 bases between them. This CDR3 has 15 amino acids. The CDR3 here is CASSTSSIGATEAFF. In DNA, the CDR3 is TGCGCCAGCAGCACAAGTTCCATAGGGGCCACTGAAGCTTTCTTT.

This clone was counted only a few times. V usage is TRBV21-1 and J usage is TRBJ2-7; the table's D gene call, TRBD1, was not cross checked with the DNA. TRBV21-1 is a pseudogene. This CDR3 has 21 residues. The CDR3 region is CASSKSLQGVYAACHTYEQYF. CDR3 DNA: TGTGCCAGCAGCAAAAGTCTACAGGGGGTGTATGCCGCATGTCATACCTACGAGCAGTACTTC.

CDR3 loop: CASSLDRGLNEKLFF. The CDR3 nucleotides read TGTGCCAGCAGCTTAGACAGGGGGCTAAATGAAAAACTGTTTTTT. This chain connects TRBV7-2 to TRBJ1-4; 9 nucleotides align to TRBD1. CDR1 and CDR2 from the germline V gene are SGHTA and FQGNSA. The CDR3 loop spans 15 amino acids. With 1 base clipped from V and 5 bases from J, the junction kept 2 bases outside the gene matches.

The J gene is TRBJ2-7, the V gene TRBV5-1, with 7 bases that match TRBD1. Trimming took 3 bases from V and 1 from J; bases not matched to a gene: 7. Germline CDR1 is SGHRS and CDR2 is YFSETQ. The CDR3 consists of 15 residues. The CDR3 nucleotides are TGCGCCAGCAGCTCCACCGGGACAGCTTCCTACGAGCAGTACTTC. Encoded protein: CASSSTGTASYEQYF.

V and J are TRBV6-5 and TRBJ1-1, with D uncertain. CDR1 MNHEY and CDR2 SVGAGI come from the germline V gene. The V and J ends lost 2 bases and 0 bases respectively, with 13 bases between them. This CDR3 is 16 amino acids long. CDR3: CASSYISQAMNTEAFF. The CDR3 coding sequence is TGTGCCAGCAGTTACATCTCGCAGGCCATGAACACTGAAGCTTTCTTT.

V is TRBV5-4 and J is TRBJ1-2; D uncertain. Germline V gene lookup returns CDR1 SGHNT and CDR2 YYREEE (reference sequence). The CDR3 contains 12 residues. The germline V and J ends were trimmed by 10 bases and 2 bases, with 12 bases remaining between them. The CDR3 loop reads CASWHSNYGYTF. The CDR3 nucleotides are TGTGCCTCCTGGCACAGCAACTATGGCTACACCTTC. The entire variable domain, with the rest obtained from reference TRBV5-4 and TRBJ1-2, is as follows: ETGVTQSPTHLIKTRGQQVTLRCSSQSGHNTVSWYQQALGQGPQFIFQYYREEENGRGNFPPRFSGLQFPNYSSELNVNALELDDSALYLCASWHSNYGYTFGSGTRLTVV.

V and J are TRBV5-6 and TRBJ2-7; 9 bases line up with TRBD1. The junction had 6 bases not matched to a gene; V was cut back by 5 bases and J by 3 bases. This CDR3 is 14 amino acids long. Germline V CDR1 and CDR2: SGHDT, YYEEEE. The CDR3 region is CASRRTGAGYEQYF. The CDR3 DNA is TGTGCCAGCAGGCGGACAGGGGCAGGCTACGAGCAGTACTTC. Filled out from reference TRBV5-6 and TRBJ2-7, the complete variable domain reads DAGVTQSPTHLIKTRGQQVTLRCSPKSGHDTVSWYQQALGQGPQFIFQYYEEEERQRGNFPDRFSGHQFPNYSSELNVNALLLGDSALYLCASRRTGAGYEQYFGPGTRLTVT.

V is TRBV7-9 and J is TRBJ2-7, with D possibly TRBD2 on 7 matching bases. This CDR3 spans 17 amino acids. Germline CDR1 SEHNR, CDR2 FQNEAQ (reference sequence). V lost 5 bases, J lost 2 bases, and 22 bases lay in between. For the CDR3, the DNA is TGTGCCAGCAGCGGGGGGGCGGACGAGAGGCCACCCTACGAGCAGTACTTC. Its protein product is CASSGGADERPPYEQYF.

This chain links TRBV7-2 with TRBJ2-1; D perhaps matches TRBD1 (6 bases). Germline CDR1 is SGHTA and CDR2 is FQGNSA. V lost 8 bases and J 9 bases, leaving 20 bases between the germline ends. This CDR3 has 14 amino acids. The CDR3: CASGWGLALVEQFF. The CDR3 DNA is TGTGCCAGCGGCTGGGGGCTAGCACTGGTTGAGCAGTTCTTC.

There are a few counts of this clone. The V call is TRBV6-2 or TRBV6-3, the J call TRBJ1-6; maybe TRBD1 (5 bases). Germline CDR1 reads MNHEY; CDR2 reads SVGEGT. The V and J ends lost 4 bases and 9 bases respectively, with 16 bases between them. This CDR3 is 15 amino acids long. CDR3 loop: CASSLSGPESSPLHF. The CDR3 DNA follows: TGTGCCAGCAGTTTATCAGGGCCTGAATCTTCACCCCTCCACTTT.

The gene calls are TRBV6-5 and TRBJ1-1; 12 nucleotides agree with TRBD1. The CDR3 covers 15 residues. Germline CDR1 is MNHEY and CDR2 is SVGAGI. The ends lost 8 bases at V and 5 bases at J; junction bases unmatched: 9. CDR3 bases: TGTGCCAGCGGGCTGGGACAGGGGGCTTGGACTGAAGCTTTCTTT. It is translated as CASGLGQGAWTEAFF.

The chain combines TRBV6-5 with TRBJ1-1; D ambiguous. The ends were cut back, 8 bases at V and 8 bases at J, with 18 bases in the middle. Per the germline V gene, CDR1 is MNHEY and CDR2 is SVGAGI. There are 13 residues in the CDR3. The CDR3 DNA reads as TGTGCCAGCGCGGTGTTGCTCCTCGGAGAAGCTTTCTTT. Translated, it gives CASAVLLLGEAFF.

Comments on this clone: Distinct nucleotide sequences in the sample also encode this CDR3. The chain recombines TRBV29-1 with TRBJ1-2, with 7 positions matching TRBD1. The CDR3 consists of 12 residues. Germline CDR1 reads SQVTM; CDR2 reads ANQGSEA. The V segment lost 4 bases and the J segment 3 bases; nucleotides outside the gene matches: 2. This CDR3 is CSVGQGDYGYTF. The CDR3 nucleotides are TGCAGCGTTGGACAGGGCGACTATGGCTACACCTTC.

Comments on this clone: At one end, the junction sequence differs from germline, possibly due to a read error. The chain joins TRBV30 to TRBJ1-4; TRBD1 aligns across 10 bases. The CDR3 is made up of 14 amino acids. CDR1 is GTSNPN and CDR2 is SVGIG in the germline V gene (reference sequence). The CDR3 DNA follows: TGTGCCTGGAGTCCCGGGACAGGGGATGAAAAACCGTTTTTT. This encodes CAWSPGTGDEKPFF.

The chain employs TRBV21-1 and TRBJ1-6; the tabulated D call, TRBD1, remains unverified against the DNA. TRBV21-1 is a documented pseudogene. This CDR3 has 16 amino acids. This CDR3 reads CASRDTGTSYNSPLHF. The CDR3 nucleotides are TGTGCCAGCAGGGACACAGGGACGTCCTATAATTCACCCCTCCACTTT.

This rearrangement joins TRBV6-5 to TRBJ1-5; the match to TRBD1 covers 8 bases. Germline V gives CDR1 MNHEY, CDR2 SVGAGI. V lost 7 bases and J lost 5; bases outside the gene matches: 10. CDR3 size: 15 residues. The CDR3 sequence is CASKEIDRGDQPQHF. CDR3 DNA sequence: TGTGCCAGCAAGGAAATCGACAGGGGAGATCAGCCCCAGCATTTT.

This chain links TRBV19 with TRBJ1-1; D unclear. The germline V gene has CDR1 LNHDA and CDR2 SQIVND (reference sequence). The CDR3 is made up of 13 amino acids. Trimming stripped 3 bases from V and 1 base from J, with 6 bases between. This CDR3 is CASSMGANTEAFF. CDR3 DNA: TGTGCCAGTAGTATGGGAGCGAACACTGAAGCTTTCTTT. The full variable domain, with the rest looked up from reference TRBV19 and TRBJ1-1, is DGGITQSPKYLFRKEGQNVTLSCEQNLNHDAMYWYRQDPGQGLRLIYYSQIVNDFQKGDIAEGYSVSREKKESFPLTVTSAQKNPTAFYLCASSMGANTEAFFGQGTRLTVV.